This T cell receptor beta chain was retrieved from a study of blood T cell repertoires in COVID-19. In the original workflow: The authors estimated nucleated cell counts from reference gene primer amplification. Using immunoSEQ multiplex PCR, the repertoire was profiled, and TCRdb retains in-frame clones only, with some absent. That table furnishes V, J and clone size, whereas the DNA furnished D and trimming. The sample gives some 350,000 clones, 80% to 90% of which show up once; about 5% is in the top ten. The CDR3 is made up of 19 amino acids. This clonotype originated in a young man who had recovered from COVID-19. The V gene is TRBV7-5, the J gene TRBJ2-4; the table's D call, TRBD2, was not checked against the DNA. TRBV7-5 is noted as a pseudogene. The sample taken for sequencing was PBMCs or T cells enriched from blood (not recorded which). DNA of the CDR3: TGTGTCAGAAGCTTAGGGGGGGCTAGCGGGGAGCTAGCCAAAAACATTCAGTACTTC. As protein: CVRSLGGASGELAKNIQYF.